These 12 T cell receptor beta chains were all obtained from the same sample, sequenced in a study of cytomegalovirus exposure and HLA in healthy donors. The PCR employed 60 Vbeta primers together with 13 Jbeta primers. Assay used: immunoSEQ multiplex PCR; TCRdb lists only in-frame clones, some missing. The table includes roughly 100,000 clones, roughly 82% detected once. The specimen was PBMCs. These TCRs come from a man over 45 in good health and CMV-seronegative.

V and J are TRBV27 and TRBJ2-2; perhaps TRBD1 as D (6 bases). With 3 bases removed from V and 2 bases from J, the gap between germline ends came to 37 bases. CDR3 size: 24 residues. CDR1 is MNHEY, CDR2 SMNVEV, per germline (reference sequence). In nucleotides, the CDR3 is TGTGCCAGCAGTTTCATCGGGTGGGACCCCTCGGACAGCCAACTGAATACTAACACCGGGGAGCTGTTTTTT. Residues: CASSFIGWDPSDSQLNTNTGELFF.

The gene calls are TRBV29-1 and TRBJ1-2, with D perhaps TRBD1 (5 bases). This CDR3 contains 12 residues. Deletions cut 3 bases from V and 7 bases from J, with 12 bases between. The germline gives CDR1 SQVTM, CDR2 ANQGSEA. The CDR3 protein is CSVDWGRGGYTF. DNA of the CDR3: TGCAGCGTTGATTGGGGGAGGGGTGGCTACACCTTC.

Only one count was recorded for this clone. The genes are TRBV7-8 and TRBJ2-7; D gene uncertain. V lost 3 bases and J lost 3, with 9 bases in between. This CDR3 has 13 residues. The V gene's germline CDR1 is SGHVS and CDR2 FQNEAQ. In DNA form, the CDR3 reads TGTGCCAGCAGCTTTGAGTATGGCTACGAGCAGTACTTC. It codes for CASSFEYGYEQYF.

This chain joins TRBV28 and TRBJ1-5; D perhaps matches TRBD1 (5 bases). V was shortened by 5 bases and J by 3 bases, with 17 bases between the two germline ends. The V gene's germline CDR1 is MDHEN and CDR2 SYDVKM. The CDR3 has 16 amino acids. The CDR3 here is CASSPTARVLNQPQHF. DNA of the CDR3: TGTGCCAGCAGTCCCACCGCCAGGGTCCTCAATCAGCCCCAGCATTTT.

The V call is TRBV18, the J call TRBJ1-1, with D possibly matching TRBD1 (5 bases). V lost 3 bases, J lost 1 base, and 6 bases lay in between. Per the germline V gene, CDR1 is KGHSH and CDR2 is LQKENI. The length of the CDR3 is 13 residues. The DNA for the CDR3 is TGTGCCAGCTCACCGGGGGGGAACACTGAAGCTTTCTTT. It encodes CASSPGGNTEAFF.

The V call is TRBV5-5, the J call TRBJ2-3; 8 positions match TRBD1. J lost 3 bases, V lost 5 bases, and 11 bases had no gene match. This CDR3 is built from 16 residues. Germline CDR1 reads SGHKS; CDR2 reads YYEKEE (reference sequence). The CDR3, as DNA: TGTGCCAGCAGGGGCGCGACAGGGGCGAGGACAGATACGCAGTATTTT. It specifies CASRGATGARTDTQYF.

V and J are TRBV7-2 and TRBJ2-2; D is possibly TRBD1 (5 bases). Trimming removed 2 bases at V and 4 bases at J, with 17 bases between. CDR1 and CDR2 from the germline V gene are SGHTA and FQGNSA. This CDR3 region has 17 residues. Here the CDR3 DNA reads TGTGCCAGCAGCTTACATGGGGTAGGGGCGAGCACCGGGGAGCTGTTTTTT. Translation gives CASSLHGVGASTGELFF.

The chain uses TRBV9 and TRBJ2-5, with 13 bases that match TRBD2. Germline CDR1 and CDR2: SGDLS and YYNGEE. CDR3 length equals 15 residues. J gave up 6 bases and V 3 bases, and 5 bases lay outside the gene matches. This CDR3 reads CASSALAGGLQTQYF. Here the CDR3 DNA reads TGTGCCAGCAGCGCACTAGCGGGGGGGCTGCAGACCCAGTACTTC. The full variable domain, with the rest looked up from reference TRBV9 and TRBJ2-5, is DSGVTQTPKHLITATGQRVTLRCSPRSGDLSVYWYQQSLDQGLQFLIQYYNGEERAKGNILERFSAQQFPDLHSELNLSSLELGDSALYFCASSALAGGLQTQYFGPGTRLLVL.

In this sample, this clone turned up a few times. The chain couples TRBV10-3 to TRBJ2-2, with D uncertain. The germline V gene has CDR1 ENHRY and CDR2 SYGVKD. The V and J ends lost 4 bases and 0 bases respectively, with 6 bases between them. The CDR3 runs to 14 residues. The CDR3: CAISGRANTGELFF. In nucleotides, the CDR3 is TGTGCCATCAGTGGACGGGCGAACACCGGGGAGCTGTTTTTT.

This chain joins TRBV27 and TRBJ2-7; TRBD2 is a possible D gene (5 bases). CDR1 MNHEY and CDR2 SMNVEV come from the germline V gene (reference sequence). V was shortened by 1 base and J by 3 bases, with 13 bases between the two germline ends. The CDR3 loop spans 15 amino acids. CDR3 sequence reads: CASSLYGSGSYEQYF. CDR3 in DNA: TGTGCCAGCAGTTTATATGGCAGCGGCAGCTACGAGCAGTACTTC.

The rearrangement uses TRBV28 and TRBJ1-2; a possible D gene is TRBD1 (5 bases). Per the germline V gene, CDR1 is MDHEN and CDR2 is SYDVKM. The ends were cut back, 6 bases at V and 8 bases at J, with 16 bases in the middle. This CDR3 has 13 residues. CDR3 bases: TGTGCCAGCAGACTCTCGGGAGGGGTCGGCTACACCTTC. Translating gives CASRLSGGVGYTF.

The rearrangement uses TRBV6-1 and TRBJ2-7, with 8 positions matching TRBD1. Germline-derived CDR1 and CDR2 are MNHNS and SASEGT. The CDR3 sequence is 14 residues long. The junction had 8 bases not matched to a gene; V was cut back by 6 bases and J by 4 bases. The CDR3 DNA reads as TGTGCCAGCAGCGCCGGGACAGGCCCTTACGAGCAGTACTTC. This codes for CASSAGTGPYEQYF.